This T cell receptor (beta chain) was observed in a study of blood T cell repertoires in COVID-19 (TCRdb year 2020). Background for the entire study: Collaborator samples came from the United States, Italy and Spain and covered acute and convalescent phases of COVID-19. The samples were drawn from two sources: the first 160 participants of the ongoing ImmuneRACE study, and 1,200 or so subjects contributed by 6 global collaborators. A freely available public database, intended as a resource for researchers studying the immune response to SARS-CoV-2, is where the repertoires were released. The material from the prospective study consisted of cDNA or gDNA derived from T cells, B-cell-depleted T cells, or PBMCs. Deeply sampled blood TCRbeta repertoires from subjects exposed to, actively infected with, or recovered from COVID-19 were included in the dataset. A de-identified subject ID, COVID-19 status, age in years and sex were almost always included in the sample metadata. Where HLA class I and class II types were available, the types were taken from metadata supplied by the sample provider, not from assay-based typing.

The immunoSEQ Assay, a bias-controlled multiplex PCR, was used to amplify TCRbeta CDR3 regions from genomic DNA. Processing in the source paper ran as follows. The number of nucleated cells in each sample was estimated from the amplification of reference gene primers within the assay. To quantify the absolute abundance of each unique TCRbeta CDR3 rearrangement, sequence reads were collapsed and filtered. For each sample, productive Simpson clonality was calculated as the square root of Simpson's diversity index across productive rearrangements. What TCRdb holds here is the immuneACCESS table cut down to in-frame rearrangements. Part of the clones is not present; checked against another copy, under half of the missing clones reflect an unresolved V gene, and the others are unexplained. The D gene and trimming were derived from the DNA, and the V and J assignments and clone size from that table. A total of 150,000 or so clones appear in this sample, more than 80% of them only once. Of the sample, around 16% falls within the top ten clones.

What the authors observed across the whole study: The quantity of clinical and demographic metadata differed by source and by participant and was supplied without curation.

V and J are trimmed by 4 bases and 2 bases, and the gene matches miss 8 bases of the junction. Inclusive of the bounding cysteine and phenylalanine, the CDR3 is 16 residues long. The only DNA kept is the CDR3, 48 bases in frame from the first base. As encoded in the germline V gene (reference sequence), CDR1 is LNHDA while CDR2 is SQIVND. This clone has a single count. The specificity of this receptor is unknown. No base-level quality is on record; no much larger clone is a single base apart. Each collaborating institution followed its own protocols to collect whole blood in K2EDTA tubes. Collaborator samples were shipped for TCRbeta analysis as frozen whole blood, isolated PBMCs, or DNA extracted from either sample type.

The rearrangement joined TRBV19 to TRBJ1-3, and TRBD1 matches 7 of the central bases. The sequenced sample consisted of peripheral blood. The TCR comes from a middle-aged woman with acute or convalescent COVID-19. In nucleotides, the sequence is TGTGCCAGTAGTACAAAGACAGGGCTGACTGGAAACACCATATATTTT. This gives the protein CASSTKTGLTGNTIYF.